This TCR beta chain was profiled in a study of response to subunit inactivated influenza vaccine. General observations from the study: With each seasonal influenza vaccination, the authors suggested, few new T cells are recruited.

MiXCR, run by TCRdb on the RT-PCR reads, gives a single entry per CDR3 protein. The data show around 490,000 distinct CDR3 sequences, around 8% seen once. This clonotype was detected only a few times. Antigen: not known. Deletions cut 0 bases from V and 5 bases from J, with 11 bases between. Germline V CDR1 and CDR2: LGHNA, YSLEER. The CDR3 covers 15 residues. The rearrangement joins TRBV4-3 to TRBJ2-1, with D perhaps matching TRBD2 (5 bases). The material was PBMCs from blood, obtained about 24 months after vaccination. The sequence was obtained from a man in his fifties or sixties who received an inactivated influenza vaccine. CDR3 residues: CASSQDSASHNEQFF. In nucleotides, the CDR3 is TGCGCCAGCAGCCAAGATTCCGCTAGCCACAATGAGCAGTTCTTC.